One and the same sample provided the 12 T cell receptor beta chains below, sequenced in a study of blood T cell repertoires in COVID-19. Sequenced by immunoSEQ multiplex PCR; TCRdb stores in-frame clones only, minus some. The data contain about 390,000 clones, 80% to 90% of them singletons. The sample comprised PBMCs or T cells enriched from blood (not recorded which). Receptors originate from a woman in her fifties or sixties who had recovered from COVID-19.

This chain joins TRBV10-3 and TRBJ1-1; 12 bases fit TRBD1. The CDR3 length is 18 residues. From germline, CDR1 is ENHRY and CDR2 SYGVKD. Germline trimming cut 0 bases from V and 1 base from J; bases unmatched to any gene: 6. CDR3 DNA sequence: TGTGCCATCAGTGAGTCAACCGGGACAGGGGGCCCGAACACTGAAGCTTTCTTT. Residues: CAISESTGTGGPNTEAFF.

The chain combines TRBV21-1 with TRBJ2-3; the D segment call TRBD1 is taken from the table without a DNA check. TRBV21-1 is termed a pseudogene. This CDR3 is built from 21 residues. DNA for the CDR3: TGTGCCAGCAGCAACCCCGAGAGGGGCGAACGGACAGGGACAAGCACAGATACGCAGTATTTT. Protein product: CASSNPERGERTGTSTDTQYF.

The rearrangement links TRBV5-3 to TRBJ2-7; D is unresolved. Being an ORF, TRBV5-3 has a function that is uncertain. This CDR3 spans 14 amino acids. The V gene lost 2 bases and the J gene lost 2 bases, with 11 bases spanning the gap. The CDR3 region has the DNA TGTGCCAGAAGCTTAGGTCAGGTTACCTACGAGCAGTACTTC. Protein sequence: CARSLGQVTYEQYF.

Written as DNA, the CDR3 is TGTGCCAGCTTAGTCTCAGGGAATGGGGAGACCCAGTACTTC. This encodes CASLVSGNGETQYF. The chain recombines TRBV5-6 with TRBJ2-5; maybe TRBD1 (5 bases). The CDR3 is made up of 14 amino acids. Trimming cost V 7 bases and J 5 bases, with 18 bases left between them. Germline CDR1 and CDR2: SGHDT and YYEEEE.

Here the CDR3 DNA reads TGTGCCAGCAGTGTTAGCGATGAGCAGTTCTTC. Encoded protein: CASSVSDEQFF. The chain carries TRBV2 and TRBJ2-1; maybe TRBD2 (5 bases). The CDR3 extends over 11 amino acids. Germline assignment: CDR1 SNHLY and CDR2 FYNNEI. Trimming stripped 4 bases from V and 8 bases from J, with 6 bases between.

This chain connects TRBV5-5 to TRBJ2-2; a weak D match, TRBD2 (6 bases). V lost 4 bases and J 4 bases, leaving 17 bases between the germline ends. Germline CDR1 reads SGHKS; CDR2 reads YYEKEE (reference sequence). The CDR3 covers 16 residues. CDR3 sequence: CASSTPGLVFTGELFF. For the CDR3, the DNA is TGTGCCAGCAGCACCCCGGGACTCGTATTCACCGGGGAGCTGTTTTTT.

In DNA, the CDR3 is TGTGCCAGTAGTATCCTGGTGACAGGTAAAAACATTCAGTACTTC. Protein sequence: CASSILVTGKNIQYF. The chain uses TRBV19 and TRBJ2-4, with TRBD1 as a possible D gene (6 bases). In germline, CDR1 is LNHDA, CDR2 SQIVND (reference sequence). The CDR3 consists of 15 residues. The ends were cut back, 3 bases at V and 4 bases at J, with 13 bases in the middle.

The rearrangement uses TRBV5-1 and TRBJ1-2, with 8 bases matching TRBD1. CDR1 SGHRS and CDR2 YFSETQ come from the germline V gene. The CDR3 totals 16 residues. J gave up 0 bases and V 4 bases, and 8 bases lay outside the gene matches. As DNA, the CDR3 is TGCGCCAGCAGCGGGCCGGACAGGGCGACTAACTATGGCTACACCTTC. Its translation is CASSGPDRATNYGYTF.

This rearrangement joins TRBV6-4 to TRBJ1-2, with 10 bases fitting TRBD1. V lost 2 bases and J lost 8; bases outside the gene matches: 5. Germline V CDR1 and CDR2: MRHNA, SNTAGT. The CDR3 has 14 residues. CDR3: CASSDRDRGRGYTF. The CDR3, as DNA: TGTGCCAGCAGTGACCGGGACAGGGGACGGGGCTACACCTTC.

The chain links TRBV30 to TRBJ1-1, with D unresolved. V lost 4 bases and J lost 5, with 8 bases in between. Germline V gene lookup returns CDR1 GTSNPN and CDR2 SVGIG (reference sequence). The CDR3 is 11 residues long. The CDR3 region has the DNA TGTGCCTGGACAGTTGCTACTGAAGCTTTCTTT. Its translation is CAWTVATEAFF.

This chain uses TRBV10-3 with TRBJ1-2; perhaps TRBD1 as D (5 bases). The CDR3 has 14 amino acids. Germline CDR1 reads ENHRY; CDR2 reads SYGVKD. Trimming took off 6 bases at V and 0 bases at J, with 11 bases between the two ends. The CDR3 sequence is CAISRDLANYGYTF. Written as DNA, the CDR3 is TGTGCCATCAGCAGGGATCTAGCTAACTATGGCTACACCTTC.

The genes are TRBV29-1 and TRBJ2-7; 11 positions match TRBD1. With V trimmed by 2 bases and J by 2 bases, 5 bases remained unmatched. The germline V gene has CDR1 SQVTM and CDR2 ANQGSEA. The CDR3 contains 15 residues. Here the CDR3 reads CSVELGTGGPYEQYF. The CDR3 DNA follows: TGCAGCGTTGAATTAGGGACAGGGGGTCCCTACGAGCAGTACTTC.